The 4 T cell receptor beta chains presented below share a single source sample, sequenced in a study of vaccination effects on CD4 cells after COVID-19. Their antigens remain unidentified. Some clones are missing from TCRdb's copy, which holds only in-frame ones; the method was immunoSEQ multiplex PCR. The sample records roughly 30,000 clones, 70% being singletons. Subsequent to a culture period of roughly 11 days, CD4+ T cells were isolated. This sample comprised CD4+ T cells from PBMCs cultured without peptide, obtained before COVID-19 vaccination. The receptors were gathered from a human donor who received a COVID-19 vaccine.

V and J are TRBV18 and TRBJ1-4; TRBD1 is a possible D gene (6 bases). The CDR3 has 14 amino acids. V was clipped by 2 bases and J by 8 bases, with 12 bases between them. Germline V gives CDR1 KGHSH, CDR2 LQKENI. The CDR3 protein is CASSPAGVREKLFF. CDR3 nucleotides: TGTGCCAGCTCACCAGCAGGGGTTCGCGAAAAACTGTTTTTT.

The rearrangement joins TRBV11-2 to TRBJ2-7, with unresolved D. Germline V gene lookup returns CDR1 SGHAT and CDR2 FQNNGV. The V end lost 1 base, the J end lost 6 bases, and 10 bases lay between the germline ends. CDR3 length: 13 residues. Here the CDR3 reads CASSLGLVGEQYF. The CDR3 DNA is TGTGCCAGCAGCTTAGGACTGGTAGGCGAGCAGTACTTC.

The genes are TRBV2 and TRBJ2-7, with TRBD2 matching over 9 bases. Germline V gene data show CDR1 as SNHLY and CDR2 as FYNNEI. The CDR3 totals 16 residues. V lost 6 bases to trimming and J lost 2 bases; unmatched junction nucleotides: 11. The CDR3 loop is CASSLAGSTGAYEQYF. Here the CDR3 DNA reads TGTGCCAGCAGCCTAGCGGGGAGCACGGGGGCCTACGAGCAGTACTTC.

Details on this clone: The junction does not match germline at one end; this may be a read error. This sequence joins TRBV4-1 and TRBJ2-5; weak D call: TRBD2 (6 bases). The germline V gene encodes CDR1 MGHRA and CDR2 YSYEKL. The length of the CDR3 is 14 residues. CDR3 region: CASRSTGSREAQYF. In DNA, the CDR3 is TGCGCCAGCAGGTCCACCGGGAGCCGAGAGGCCCAGTACTTC.